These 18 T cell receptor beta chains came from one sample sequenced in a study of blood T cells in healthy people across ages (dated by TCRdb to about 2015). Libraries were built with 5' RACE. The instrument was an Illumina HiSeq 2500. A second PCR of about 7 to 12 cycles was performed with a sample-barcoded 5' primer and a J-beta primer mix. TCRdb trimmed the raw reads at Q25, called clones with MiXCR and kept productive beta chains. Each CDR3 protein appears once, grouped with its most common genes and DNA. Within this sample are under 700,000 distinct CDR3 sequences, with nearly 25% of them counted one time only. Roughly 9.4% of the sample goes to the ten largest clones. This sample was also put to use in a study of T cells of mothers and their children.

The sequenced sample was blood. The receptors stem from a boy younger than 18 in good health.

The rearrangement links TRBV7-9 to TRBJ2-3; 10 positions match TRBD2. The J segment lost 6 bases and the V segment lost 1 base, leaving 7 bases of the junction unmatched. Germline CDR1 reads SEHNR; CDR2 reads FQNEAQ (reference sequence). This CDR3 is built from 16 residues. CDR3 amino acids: CASSLVSSGRSDTQYF. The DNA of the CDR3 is TGTGCCAGCAGCTTAGTGTCTAGCGGGAGATCGGATACGCAGTATTTT.

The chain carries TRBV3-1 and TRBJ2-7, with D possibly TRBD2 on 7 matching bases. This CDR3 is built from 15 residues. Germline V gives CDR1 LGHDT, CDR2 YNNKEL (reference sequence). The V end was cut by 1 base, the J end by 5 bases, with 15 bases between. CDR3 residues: CASSQVGGRLHEQYF. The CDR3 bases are TGTGCCAGCAGCCAAGTCGGGGGGCGCTTACACGAGCAGTACTTC.

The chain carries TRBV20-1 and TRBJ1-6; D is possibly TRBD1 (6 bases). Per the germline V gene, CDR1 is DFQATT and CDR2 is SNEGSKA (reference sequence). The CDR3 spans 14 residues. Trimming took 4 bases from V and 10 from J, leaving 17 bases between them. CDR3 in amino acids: CSATRGPQGSPLHF. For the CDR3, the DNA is TGCAGTGCTACCAGGGGCCCACAGGGATCACCCCTCCACTTT.

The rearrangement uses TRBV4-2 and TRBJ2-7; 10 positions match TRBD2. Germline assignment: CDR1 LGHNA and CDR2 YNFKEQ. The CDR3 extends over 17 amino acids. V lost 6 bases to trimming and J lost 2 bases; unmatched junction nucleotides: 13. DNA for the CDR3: TGTGCCAGCAGGAGACAGGAAGCGGGAGGGGATACCTACGAGCAGTACTTC. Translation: CASRRQEAGGDTYEQYF.

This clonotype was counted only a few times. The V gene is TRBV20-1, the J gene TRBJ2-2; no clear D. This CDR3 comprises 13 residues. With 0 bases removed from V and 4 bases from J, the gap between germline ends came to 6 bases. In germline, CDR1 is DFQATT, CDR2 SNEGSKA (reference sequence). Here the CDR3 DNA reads TGCAGTGCTAGAGACCAGCTCACCGGGGAGCTGTTTTTT. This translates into CSARDQLTGELFF.

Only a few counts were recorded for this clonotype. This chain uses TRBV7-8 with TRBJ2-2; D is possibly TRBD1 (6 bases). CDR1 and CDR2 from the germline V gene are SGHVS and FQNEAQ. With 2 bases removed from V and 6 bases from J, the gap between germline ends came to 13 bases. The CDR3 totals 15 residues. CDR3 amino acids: CASSLITGIAGELFF. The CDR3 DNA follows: TGTGCCAGCAGCTTAATCACAGGGATCGCCGGGGAGCTGTTTTTT.

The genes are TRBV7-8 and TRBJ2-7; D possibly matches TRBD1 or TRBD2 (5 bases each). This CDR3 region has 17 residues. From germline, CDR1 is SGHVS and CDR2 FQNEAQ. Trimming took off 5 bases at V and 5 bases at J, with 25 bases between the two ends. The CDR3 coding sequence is TGTGCCAGCAGCAACGATCCGGGACGGAAGGTCGTGCACGAGCAGTACTTC. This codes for CASSNDPGRKVVHEQYF. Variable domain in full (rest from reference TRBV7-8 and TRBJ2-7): GAGVSQSPRYKVAKRGQDVALRCDPISGHVSLFWYQQALGQGPEFLTYFQNEAQLDKSGLPSDRFFAERPEGSVSTLKIQRTQQEDSAVYLCASSNDPGRKVVHEQYFGPGTRLTVT.

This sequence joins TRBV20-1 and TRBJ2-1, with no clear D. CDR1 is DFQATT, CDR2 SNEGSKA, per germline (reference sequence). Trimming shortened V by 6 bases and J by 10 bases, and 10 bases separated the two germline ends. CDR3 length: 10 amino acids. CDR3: CSADHWEQFF. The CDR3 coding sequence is TGCAGTGCCGACCACTGGGAGCAGTTCTTC.

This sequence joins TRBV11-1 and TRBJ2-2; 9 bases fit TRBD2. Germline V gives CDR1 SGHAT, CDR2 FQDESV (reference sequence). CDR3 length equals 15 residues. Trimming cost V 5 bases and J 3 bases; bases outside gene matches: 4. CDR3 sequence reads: CASSRGLADTGELFF. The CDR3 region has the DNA TGTGCCAGCAGCCGGGGACTAGCTGACACCGGGGAGCTGTTTTTT.

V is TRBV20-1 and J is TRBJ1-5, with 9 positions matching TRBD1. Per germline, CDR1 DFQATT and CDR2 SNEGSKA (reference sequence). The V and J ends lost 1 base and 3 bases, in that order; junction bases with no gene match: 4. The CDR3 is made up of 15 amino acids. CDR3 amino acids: CSARGGTGINQPQHF. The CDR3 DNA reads TGCAGTGCTAGAGGCGGGACAGGGATCAATCAGCCCCAGCATTTT.

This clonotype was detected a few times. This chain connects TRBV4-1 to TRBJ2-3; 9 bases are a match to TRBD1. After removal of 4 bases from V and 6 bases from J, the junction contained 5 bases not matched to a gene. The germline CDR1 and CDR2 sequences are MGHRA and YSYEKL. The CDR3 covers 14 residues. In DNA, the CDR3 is TGCGCCAGCAGCCCGCGACAGGGGGTGGATACGCAGTATTTT. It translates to CASSPRQGVDTQYF.

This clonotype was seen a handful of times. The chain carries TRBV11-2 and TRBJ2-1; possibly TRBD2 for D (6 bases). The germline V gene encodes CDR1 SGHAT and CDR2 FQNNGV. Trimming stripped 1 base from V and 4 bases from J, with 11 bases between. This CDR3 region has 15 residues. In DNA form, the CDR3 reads TGTGCCAGCAGCTTAGTCTCAGGGAGGTACAATGAGCAGTTCTTC. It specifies CASSLVSGRYNEQFF.

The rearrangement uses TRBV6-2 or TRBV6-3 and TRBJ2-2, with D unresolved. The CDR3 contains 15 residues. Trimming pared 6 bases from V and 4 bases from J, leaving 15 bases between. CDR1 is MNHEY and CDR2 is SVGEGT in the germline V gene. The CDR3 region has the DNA TGTGCCAGCAGCAACGCAAGGTTCAGCACCGGGGAGCTGTTTTTT. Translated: CASSNARFSTGELFF.

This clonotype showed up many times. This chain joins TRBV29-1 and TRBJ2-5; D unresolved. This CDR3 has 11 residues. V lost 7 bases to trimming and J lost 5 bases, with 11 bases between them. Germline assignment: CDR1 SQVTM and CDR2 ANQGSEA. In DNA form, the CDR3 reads TGCAGCGCTACTGGGGATGAGACCCAGTACTTC. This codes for CSATGDETQYF.

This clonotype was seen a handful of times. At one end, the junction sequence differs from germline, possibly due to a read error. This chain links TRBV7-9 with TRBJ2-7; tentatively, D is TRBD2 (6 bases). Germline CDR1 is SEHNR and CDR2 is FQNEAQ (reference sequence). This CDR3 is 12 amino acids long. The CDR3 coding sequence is TGTGCCAGCAGCCCTGGGGAGACTAGGGCCAACTTC. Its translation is CASSPGETRANF.

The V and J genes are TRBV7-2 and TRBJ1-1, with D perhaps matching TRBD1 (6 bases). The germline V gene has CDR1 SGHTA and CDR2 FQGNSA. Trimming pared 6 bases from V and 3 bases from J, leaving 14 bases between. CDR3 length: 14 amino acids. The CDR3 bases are TGTGCCAGCAGAACTCGGGGACAAGACACTGAAGCTTTCTTT. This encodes CASRTRGQDTEAFF.

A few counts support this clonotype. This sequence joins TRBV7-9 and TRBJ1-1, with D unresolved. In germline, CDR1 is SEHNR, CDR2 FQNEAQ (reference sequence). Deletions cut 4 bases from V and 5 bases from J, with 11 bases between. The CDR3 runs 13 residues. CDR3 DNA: TGTGCCAGCAGCTCCGATCTGGAAACTGAAGCTTTCTTT. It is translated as CASSSDLETEAFF.

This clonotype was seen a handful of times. The CDR3 loop is CASSPGTSEISSTDTQYF. CDR3 sequence (DNA): TGTGCCAGCAGCCCCGGGACTAGTGAAATATCTAGCACAGATACGCAGTATTTT. This chain joins TRBV6-1 and TRBJ2-3; 8 nucleotides line up with TRBD2. The CDR3 is 18 amino acids. Germline V lookup: CDR1 MNHNS, CDR2 SASEGT. V trimming: 6 bases; J trimming: 0 bases; junction bases outside the gene matches: 14.